The source of this TCR beta chain is a study of patients and donors after allogeneic stem cell transplantation. This clonotype was counted at least ten times. TCRdb independently ran MiXCR on the RT-PCR reads; one entry per CDR3 protein. The sample has approximately 200,000 distinct CDR3 sequences; 40% to 45% are singletons. The receptor comes from a human donor who was either an allogeneic HSCT recipient or a stem cell or donor lymphocyte infusion donor (not recorded which). It is not recorded whose cells these are; they may come from a transplant donor. The sequenced material came from blood, either unsorted or a sorted T cell fraction (not recorded which).

The chain's CDR3 is CASSPGLNTEAFF. The CDR3, as DNA: TGTGCCAGCAGCCCGGGCCTGAACACTGAAGCTTTCTTT. The chain recombines TRBV7-6 with TRBJ1-1, with D hard to call. CDR1 SGHVS and CDR2 FNYEAQ come from the germline V gene. Trimming left V 5 bases short and J 0 bases short, with 7 bases between. CDR3 length equals 13 residues.